This TCR beta chain originates from a study of blood T cell repertoires in COVID-19. Per the germline V gene, CDR1 is MNHEY and CDR2 is SMNVEV (reference sequence). J was trimmed by 4 bases and V by 5 bases; bases with no gene match: 7. The CDR3 has 15 amino acids. In the original processing: Researchers report that nucleated cell counts were estimated from reference gene primer amplification. Assay used: immunoSEQ multiplex PCR; TCRdb lists only in-frame clones, some missing. V, J and clone size derive from that table, while D and trimming were established from the DNA sequence. The data hold 100,000 or so clones, with approximately 82% observed a single time.

The chain is built from TRBV27 and TRBJ2-3, with 9 bases lining up with TRBD2. This TCR came from a woman older than 75 with acute or convalescent COVID-19. Sequencing was carried out using peripheral blood. The CDR3 here is CASSPRAGGADTQYF. For the CDR3, the DNA is TGTGCCAGCAGTCCCCGAGCGGGGGGCGCAGATACGCAGTATTTT.